Below, 21 T cell receptor beta chains from the same sample are listed, as sequenced in a study of shared clonotypes between healthy human individuals. TCRdb's table, derived via immunoSEQ multiplex PCR, lists solely in-frame clones and lacks some. The table records about 2 million clones, roughly 95% of them present only once. CD45RO-negative, CCR7-positively selected cells formed the naive CD8 fraction, excluding terminally differentiated effector memory CD45RA+ cells. Sequencing was performed on naive CD8+ T cells sorted from blood. These receptor sequences come from a man aged 18-30 years in good health.

Only one count was recorded for this clone. The same CDR3 also results from other DNA sequences found in this sample. The chain employs TRBV11-2 and TRBJ2-7, with D possibly being TRBD2 (6 bases). Trimming cost V 1 base and J 4 bases, with 11 bases left between them. Per the germline V gene, CDR1 is SGHAT and CDR2 is FQNNGV. This CDR3 is 14 amino acids long. The CDR3 region has the DNA TGTGCCAGCAGCTTAGGTGGGGGAGGATACGAGCAGTACTTC. Translation: CASSLGGGGYEQYF. The full variable domain, its missing parts supplied by reference TRBV11-2 and TRBJ2-7, is EAGVAQSPRYKIIEKRQSVAFWCNPISGHATLYWYQQILGQGPKLLIQFQNNGVVDDSQLPKDRFSAERLKGVDSTLKIQPAKLEDSAVYLCASSLGGGGYEQYFGPGTRLTVT.

The chain joins TRBV5-1 to TRBJ2-1, with 11 bases identical to TRBD2. Germline V gene data show CDR1 as SGHRS and CDR2 as YFSETQ. This CDR3 region has 16 residues. The V and J ends lost 3 bases and 3 bases, in that order; junction bases with no gene match: 5. Here the CDR3 DNA reads TGCGCCAGCAGCTCGTTAGCGGGGGGGATCTACAATGAGCAGTTCTTC. It codes for CASSSLAGGIYNEQFF.

The gene calls are TRBV10-2 and TRBJ1-2, with D hard to call. The CDR3 is 13 amino acids. Trimming shortened V by 4 bases and J by 4 bases, and 10 bases separated the two germline ends. From germline, CDR1 is WSHSY and CDR2 SAAADI. The CDR3 is CASSAESPYGYTF. In DNA form, the CDR3 reads TGCGCCAGCAGTGCCGAGTCTCCCTATGGCTACACCTTC.

In its sample, this clone was seen once. This chain joins TRBV9 and TRBJ1-1, with no clear D. Germline V CDR1 and CDR2: SGDLS, YYNGEE. The CDR3 spans 14 residues. Trimming removed 2 bases at V and 4 bases at J, with 12 bases between. CDR3 coding DNA: TGTGCCAGCAGCGTGATGGGGTCGGGCACTGAAGCTTTCTTT. It yields the protein CASSVMGSGTEAFF.

As concerns this clone: The same CDR3 is also encoded by other DNA sequences in this sample. The V gene is TRBV10-3, the J gene TRBJ2-7; 8 bases are shared with TRBD1. Germline loops: CDR1 ENHRY, CDR2 SYGVKD. The CDR3 sequence is 14 residues long. V shed 0 bases and J 3 bases; nucleotides not matched to a gene: 1. The CDR3 is CAISESGQGYEQYF. The CDR3 DNA sequence: TGTGCCATCAGTGAGTCAGGACAGGGCTACGAGCAGTACTTC.

The V gene is TRBV30, the J gene TRBJ1-5; D is unresolved. Germline V gene lookup returns CDR1 GTSNPN and CDR2 SVGIG (reference sequence). The V gene lost 4 bases and the J gene lost 2 bases, with 15 bases spanning the gap. This CDR3 is built from 15 residues. CDR3: CAWTLGEIGNQPQHF. Written as DNA, the CDR3 is TGTGCCTGGACCCTGGGTGAGATAGGCAATCAGCCCCAGCATTTT.

The chain carries TRBV6-5 and TRBJ2-7; 7 bases fit TRBD1. Germline CDR1 is MNHEY and CDR2 is SVGAGI. The junction had 10 bases not matched to a gene; V was cut back by 6 bases and J by 2 bases. There are 15 residues in the CDR3. The CDR3 nucleotides are TGTGCCAGCAGAGCCTCCGGGACAGACACCTACGAGCAGTACTTC. Translation gives CASRASGTDTYEQYF.

The chain has TRBV15 and TRBJ2-3, with TRBD1 matching 8 bases. The length of the CDR3 is 17 residues. Germline CDR1 is LNHNV and CDR2 is YYDKDF (reference sequence). With V trimmed by 3 bases and J by 1 base, 9 bases remained unmatched. The CDR3 sequence is CATSSGPPGQGTDTQYF. The DNA for the CDR3 is TGTGCCACCAGCAGCGGACCCCCGGGACAGGGCACAGATACGCAGTATTTT. The full variable domain, in which reference TRBV15 and TRBJ2-3 provide the parts outside the CDR3, is DAMVIQNPRYQVTQFGKPVTLSCSQTLNHNVMYWYQQKSSQAPKLLFHYYDKDFNNEADTPDNFQSRRPNTSFCFLDIRSPGLGDTAMYLCATSSGPPGQGTDTQYFGPGTRLTVL.

V gene TRBV7-9 combines with J gene TRBJ1-5, with D unclear. The germline V gene encodes CDR1 SEHNR and CDR2 FQNEAQ (reference sequence). Trimming stripped 2 bases from V and 0 bases from J, with 11 bases between. This CDR3 comprises 16 residues. CDR3 loop: CASSLKGFYSNQPQHF. The CDR3 DNA is TGTGCCAGCAGCTTAAAAGGGTTCTATAGCAATCAGCCCCAGCATTTT.

The chain links TRBV30 to TRBJ1-5, with D possibly being TRBD1 (5 bases). V lost 1 base and J lost 7, with 14 bases in between. CDR1 and CDR2 from the germline V gene are GTSNPN and SVGIG (reference sequence). This CDR3 contains 14 residues. The CDR3 DNA sequence: TGTGCCTGGAGTGATGTGGCAGGGCTCCAGCCCCAGCATTTT. Translating gives CAWSDVAGLQPQHF.

J is TRBJ1-4 and V is TRBV6-5, with 8 bases identical to TRBD1. This CDR3 has 14 amino acids. Germline lookup yields CDR1 MNHEY and CDR2 SVGAGI. Trimming removed 3 bases from V and 6 bases from J; junction bases left unmatched: 3. The CDR3 DNA is TGTGCCAGCAGTTATACAGGGGGGGATGAAAAACTGTTTTTT. This codes for CASSYTGGDEKLFF.

CDR3 DNA sequence: TGTGCCAGCAGCTCGGGGGGAAACTACGAGCAGTACTTC. Protein product: CASSSGGNYEQYF. The chain joins TRBV9 to TRBJ2-7; 7 nucleotides match TRBD2. V lost 4 bases, J lost 3 bases, and 4 bases stayed unmatched. The CDR3 is 13 amino acids. Germline CDR1 SGDLS, CDR2 YYNGEE.

This clone was detected only once. The chain recombines TRBV29-1 with TRBJ2-3; D is perhaps TRBD2 (6 bases). Trimming removed 1 base from V and 2 bases from J, with 10 bases in between. There are 14 residues in the CDR3. Germline CDR1 is SQVTM and CDR2 is ANQGSEA. CDR3 sequence: CSVEGDFYTDTQYF. The CDR3 DNA follows: TGCAGCGTTGAAGGGGACTTTTACACAGATACGCAGTATTTT.

V is TRBV9 and J is TRBJ2-7; D not resolved. CDR1 is SGDLS, CDR2 YYNGEE, per germline. The CDR3 runs to 14 residues. V was trimmed by 0 bases and J by 2 bases, leaving 9 bases between them. CDR3 sequence reads: CASSVGYQTYEQYF. CDR3 DNA: TGTGCCAGCAGCGTAGGCTACCAAACCTACGAGCAGTACTTC.

This chain links TRBV5-1 with TRBJ2-4; no definite D call. The V end lost 1 base, the J end lost 2 bases, and 13 bases lay between the germline ends. This CDR3 spans 16 amino acids. Germline V gene sequence: CDR1 SGHRS, CDR2 YFSETQ. CDR3 loop: CASSLSSGITKNIQYF. In DNA, the CDR3 is TGCGCCAGCAGCTTGTCATCTGGGATCACCAAAAACATTCAGTACTTC.

The rearrangement uses TRBV2 and TRBJ2-4; 9 nucleotides align to TRBD1. The junction had 10 bases not matched to a gene; V was cut back by 8 bases and J by 5 bases. Germline CDR1 is SNHLY and CDR2 is FYNNEI. This CDR3 comprises 15 residues. In nucleotides, the CDR3 is TGTGCCAGCTGGGACAGGGTGATAAGCGAAAACATTCAGTACTTC. This codes for CASWDRVISENIQYF.

Notes on this clone: This same CDR3 is encoded by further DNA sequences in the sample. The J gene is TRBJ1-5, the V gene TRBV10-3; unclear D gene. Trimming shortened V by 3 bases and J by 1 base, and 7 bases separated the two germline ends. The CDR3 is made up of 14 amino acids. The germline V gene encodes CDR1 ENHRY and CDR2 SYGVKD. CDR3 amino acids: CAISELNSNQPQHF. CDR3 in DNA: TGTGCCATCAGTGAACTGAACAGCAATCAGCCCCAGCATTTT.

The rearrangement uses TRBV30 and TRBJ2-3, with D maybe TRBD2 (6 bases). Germline V CDR1 and CDR2: GTSNPN, SVGIG (reference sequence). The CDR3 consists of 14 residues. V lost 0 bases and J lost 8, with 15 bases in between. CDR3 sequence (DNA): TGTGCCTGGAGTGTACTCGGGACCGGGAGTACGCAGTATTTT. This encodes CAWSVLGTGSTQYF.

The J gene is TRBJ2-7, the V gene TRBV19; D is ambiguous. The germline V gene encodes CDR1 LNHDA and CDR2 SQIVND (reference sequence). Trimming took off 8 bases at V and 2 bases at J, with 13 bases between the two ends. This CDR3 spans 13 amino acids. In DNA form, the CDR3 reads TGTGCCAGTGGGGTAGGAGCCCCCTACGAGCAGTACTTC. Its protein is CASGVGAPYEQYF.

The chain recombines TRBV4-2 with TRBJ2-7, with TRBD1 as a possible D gene (5 bases). V was cut by 0 bases and J by 6 bases, with 15 bases left in between. This CDR3 region has 15 residues. Germline CDR1 and CDR2: LGHNA and YNFKEQ. Written as DNA, the CDR3 is TGTGCCAGCAGCCAAGATTCAGGGATGGTCGGCGAGCAGTACTTC. Its protein is CASSQDSGMVGEQYF.

This rearrangement joins TRBV30 to TRBJ2-7; no clear D gene. The CDR3 has 13 residues. Germline CDR1 GTSNPN, CDR2 SVGIG (reference sequence). Trimming took 4 bases from V and 3 from J, leaving 13 bases between them. The CDR3 sequence: CAWMGYSDYEQYF. The CDR3 nucleotides read TGTGCCTGGATGGGGTACTCGGACTACGAGCAGTACTTC.